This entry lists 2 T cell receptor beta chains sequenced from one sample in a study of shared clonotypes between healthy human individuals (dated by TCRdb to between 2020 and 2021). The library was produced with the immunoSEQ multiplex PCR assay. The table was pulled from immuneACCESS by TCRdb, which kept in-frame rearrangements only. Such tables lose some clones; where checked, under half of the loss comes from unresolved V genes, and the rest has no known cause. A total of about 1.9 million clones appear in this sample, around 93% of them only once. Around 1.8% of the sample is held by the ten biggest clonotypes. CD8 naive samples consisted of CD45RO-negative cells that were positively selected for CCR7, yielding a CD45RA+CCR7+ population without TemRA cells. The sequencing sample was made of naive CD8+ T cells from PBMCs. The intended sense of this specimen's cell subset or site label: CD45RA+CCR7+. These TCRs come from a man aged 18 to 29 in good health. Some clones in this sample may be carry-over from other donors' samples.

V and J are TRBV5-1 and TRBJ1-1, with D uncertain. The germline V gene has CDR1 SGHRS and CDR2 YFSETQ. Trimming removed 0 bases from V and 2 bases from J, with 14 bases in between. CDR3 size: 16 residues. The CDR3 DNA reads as TGCGCCAGCAGCTTGGACCCTACGTCCAGAAACACTGAAGCTTTCTTT. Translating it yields CASSLDPTSRNTEAFF.

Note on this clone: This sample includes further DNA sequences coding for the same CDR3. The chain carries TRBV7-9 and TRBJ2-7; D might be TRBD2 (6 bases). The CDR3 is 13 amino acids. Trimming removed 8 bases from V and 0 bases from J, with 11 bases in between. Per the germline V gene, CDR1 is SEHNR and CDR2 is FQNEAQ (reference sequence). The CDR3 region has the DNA TGTGCCAGCGGGGCGGGGAGCTCCTACGAGCAGTACTTC. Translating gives CASGAGSSYEQYF.